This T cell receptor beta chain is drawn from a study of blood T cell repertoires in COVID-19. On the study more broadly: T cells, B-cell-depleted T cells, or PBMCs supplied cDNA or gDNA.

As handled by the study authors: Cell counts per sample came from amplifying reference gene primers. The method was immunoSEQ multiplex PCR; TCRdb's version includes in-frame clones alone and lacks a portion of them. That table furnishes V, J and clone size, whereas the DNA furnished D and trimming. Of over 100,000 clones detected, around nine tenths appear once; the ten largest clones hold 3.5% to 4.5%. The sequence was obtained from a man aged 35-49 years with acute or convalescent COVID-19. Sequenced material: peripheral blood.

The CDR3 nucleotides read TGTGCCAGCAGTCCGGACGGACTATATGGCTACACCTTC. This gives the protein CASSPDGLYGYTF. V and J are TRBV27 and TRBJ1-2; D remains unclear. The CDR3 loop spans 13 amino acids. Trimming shortened V by 5 bases and J by 5 bases, and 12 bases separated the two germline ends. The germline V gene has CDR1 MNHEY and CDR2 SMNVEV (reference sequence).